This TCR beta chain originates from a study of blood T cells in healthy people across ages. The V gene's germline CDR1 is SGHTA and CDR2 FQGNSA. V trimming: 4 bases; J trimming: 5 bases; junction bases outside the gene matches: 7. This CDR3 is 15 amino acids long. Alongside a J-beta primer mix, a sample-barcoded 5' primer served in a second PCR lasting about 7 to 11 cycles. One entry per CDR3 protein, called by TCRdb with MiXCR from the 5' RACE reads. The repertoire holds a few hundred thousand distinct CDR3 sequences, with roughly half as singletons. Study-wide points: Diversity of TCR beta per million T cells declined in a roughly linear way with age.

The amount of total RNA extracted per sample was at least 5 micrograms. In regard to this clonotype: The antigen is unknown.

The clonotype comes from a man aged 55 to 70 in good health. The V gene is TRBV7-2, the J gene TRBJ2-3; 9 bases are a match to TRBD1. Source material: blood. The chain's CDR3 is CASSSYRGRLDTQYF. The CDR3 DNA follows: TGTGCCAGCAGCTCATACAGGGGGCGTCTAGATACGCAGTATTTT. Full variable domain (rest looked up from reference TRBV7-2 and TRBJ2-3): GAGVSQSPSNKVTEKGKDVELRCDPISGHTALYWYRQSLGQGLEFLIYFQGNSAPDKSGLPSDRFSAERTGGSVSTLTIQRTQQEDSAVYLCASSSYRGRLDTQYFGPGTRLTVL.